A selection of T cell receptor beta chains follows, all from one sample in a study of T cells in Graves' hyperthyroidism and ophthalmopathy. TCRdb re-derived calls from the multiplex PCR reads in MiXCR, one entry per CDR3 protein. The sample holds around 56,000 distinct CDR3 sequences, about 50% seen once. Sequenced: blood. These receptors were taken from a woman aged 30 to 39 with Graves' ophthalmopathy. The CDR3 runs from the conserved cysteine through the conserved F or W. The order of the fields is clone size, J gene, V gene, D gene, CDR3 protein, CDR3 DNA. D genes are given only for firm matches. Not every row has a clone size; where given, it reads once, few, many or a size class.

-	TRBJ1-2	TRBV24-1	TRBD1	CATSDLGGTGGVYGYTF	TGTGCCACCAGTGACCTCGGCGGGACAGGGGGCGTATATGGCTACACCTTC
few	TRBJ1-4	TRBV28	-	CASSDPRGGVGEKLFF	TGTGCCAGCAGCGACCCTCGGGGGGGAGTTGGTGAAAAACTGTTTTTT
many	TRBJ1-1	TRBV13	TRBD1	CASSSRTGGFMNTEAFF	TGTGCCAGCAGCTCCCGGACAGGGGGTTTCATGAACACTGAAGCTTTCTTT
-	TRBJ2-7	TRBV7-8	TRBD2	CASSPRLAGSYLCEQYF	TGTGCCAGCAGCCCACGGCTAGCGGGAAGTTATCTCTGCGAGCAGTACTTC
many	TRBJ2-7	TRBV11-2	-	CASSRTTGYEQYF	TGTGCCAGCAGCCGCACGACTGGGTACGAGCAGTACTTC
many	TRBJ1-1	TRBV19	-	CASTVYPGIMNTEAFF	TGTGCCAGTACCGTCTATCCGGGGATAATGAACACTGAAGCTTTCTTT
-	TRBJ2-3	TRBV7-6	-	CASSLGGSVGTHYF	TGTGCCAGCAGCTTAGGAGGGAGCGTAGGTACGCATTATTTT
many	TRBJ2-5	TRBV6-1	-	CASTKGGNQETQYF	TGTGCCAGCACTAAAGGGGGGAACCAAGAGACCCAGTACTTC
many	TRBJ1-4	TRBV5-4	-	CASSSGTLNEKLFF	TGTGCCAGCAGCTCCGGGACACTTAATGAAAAACTGTTTTTT
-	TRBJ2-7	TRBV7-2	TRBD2	CASSLASGGYEQYF	TGTGCCAGCAGCTTAGCAAGCGGGGGGTACGAGCAGTACTTC
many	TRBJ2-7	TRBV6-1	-	CAAGRNIYEQYF	TGTGCCGCCGGACGGAACATCTACGAGCAGTACTTC
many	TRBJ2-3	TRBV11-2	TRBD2	CASSTAWTGGPKDTQYF	TGTGCCAGCAGCACGGCCTGGACGGGAGGGCCCAAAGATACGCAGTATTTT
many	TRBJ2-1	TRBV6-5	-	CASSHRPLGNEQFF	TGTGCCAGCAGTCACCGGCCCTTAGGCAATGAGCAGTTCTTC
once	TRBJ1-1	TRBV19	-	CASSWAGRMNTEAFF	TGTGCCAGTAGTTGGGCGGGACGAATGAACACTGAAGCTTTCTTT
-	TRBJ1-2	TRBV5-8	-	CASSLAEGISGYTF	TGTGCCAGCAGCTTGGCGGAGGGGATAAGTGGCTACACCTTC
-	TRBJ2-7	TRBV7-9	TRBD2	CASSLGGLAGATYEQYF	TGTGCCAGCAGCTTAGGCGGACTAGCGGGAGCAACCTACGAGCAGTACTTC
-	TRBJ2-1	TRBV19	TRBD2	CASGTTRGGLAGIYNEQFF	TGTGCCAGTGGTACAACACGCGGGGGACTAGCGGGGATCTACAATGAGCAGTTCTTC
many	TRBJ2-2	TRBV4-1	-	CASSQDSIDTGELFF	TGCGCCAGCAGCCAAGATTCCATAGACACCGGGGAGCTGTTTTTT
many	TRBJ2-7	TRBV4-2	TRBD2	CASSQSTSGTGEQYF	TGTGCCAGCAGCCAATCGACTAGCGGGACCGGCGAGCAGTACTTC
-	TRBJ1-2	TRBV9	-	CASSVAGGGSYGYTF	TGTGCCAGCAGCGTAGCCGGGGGCGGGAGCTATGGCTACACCTTC
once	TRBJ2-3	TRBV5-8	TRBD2	CASSVGLAGVVEQYF	TGTGCCAGCAGCGTGGGACTAGCGGGAGTTGTTGAGCAGTATTTT
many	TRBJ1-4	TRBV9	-	CASSVDRGVGEKLFF	TGTGCCAGCAGCGTAGATCGGGGCGTAGGGGAAAAACTGTTTTTT
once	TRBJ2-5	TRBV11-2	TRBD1	CASSGQTGEETQYF	TGTGCCAGCAGCGGCCAGACAGGGGAGGAGACCCAATACTTC
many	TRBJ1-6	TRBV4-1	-	CASSLGVTENSPLHF	TGCGCCAGCAGCTTAGGCGTCACGGAGAATTCACCCCTCCACTTT
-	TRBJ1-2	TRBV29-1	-	CSVEDDSGEDGYTF	TGCAGCGTTGAAGATGACTCGGGGGAGGATGGCTACACCTTC
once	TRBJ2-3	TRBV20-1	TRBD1	CSARARGQGADTQYF	TGCAGTGCTAGAGCTCGGGGACAGGGGGCAGATACGCAGTATTTT
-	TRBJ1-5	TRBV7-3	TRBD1	CASSLWTGGPQHF	TGTGCCAGCAGCCTATGGACAGGGGGGCCCCAGCATTTT
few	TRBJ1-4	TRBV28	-	CASSNQGAGTNEKLFF	TGTGCCAGCAGTAATCAGGGTGCTGGGACTAATGAAAAACTGTTTTTT
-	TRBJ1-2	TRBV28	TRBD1	CASSLYTRTGEANYGYTF	TGTGCCAGCAGTTTATATACCCGGACAGGGGAAGCTAACTATGGCTACACCTTC